Reported below is one T cell receptor beta chain. The germline gives CDR1 MNHEY, CDR2 SVGEGT. This CDR3 region has 14 residues. Trimming took 6 bases from V and 9 from J; bases not matched to a gene: 3. The sample is drawn from a study of T cell responses to AZD1222 COVID-19 vaccine. Clones were sequenced by immunoSEQ multiplex PCR, and TCRdb holds only the in-frame ones, with some missing. The sample has 100,000 to 150,000 clones, about 87% seen once. Sequences were derived from peripheral blood, sampled on day 0 of AZD1222 vaccination. The V and J genes are TRBV6-2 or TRBV6-3 and TRBJ1-6; 12 bases are shared with TRBD1. This clonotype originated in an adult in good health. CDR3 residues: CASSRDRGPSPLHF. The DNA of the CDR3 is TGTGCCAGCAGCCGGGACAGGGGGCCTTCACCCCTCCACTTT.